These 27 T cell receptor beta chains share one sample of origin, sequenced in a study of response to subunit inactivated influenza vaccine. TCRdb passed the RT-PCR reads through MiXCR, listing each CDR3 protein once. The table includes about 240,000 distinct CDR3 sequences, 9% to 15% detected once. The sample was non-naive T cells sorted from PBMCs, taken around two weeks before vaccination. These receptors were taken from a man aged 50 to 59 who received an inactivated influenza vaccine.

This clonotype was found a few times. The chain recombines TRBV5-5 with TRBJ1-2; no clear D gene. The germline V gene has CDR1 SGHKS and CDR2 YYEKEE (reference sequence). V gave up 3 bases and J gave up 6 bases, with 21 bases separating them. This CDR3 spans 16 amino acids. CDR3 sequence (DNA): TGTGCCAGCAGCTCGTCCCGAGCAGACGGTTCGCATGGCTACACCTTC. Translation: CASSSSRADGSHGYTF.

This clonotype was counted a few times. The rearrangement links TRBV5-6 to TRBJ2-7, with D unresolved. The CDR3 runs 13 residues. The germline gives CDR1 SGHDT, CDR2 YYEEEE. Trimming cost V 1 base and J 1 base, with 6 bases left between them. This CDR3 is CASSLRQSYEQYF. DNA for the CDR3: TGTGCCAGCAGCTTGAGGCAGTCCTACGAGCAGTACTTC.

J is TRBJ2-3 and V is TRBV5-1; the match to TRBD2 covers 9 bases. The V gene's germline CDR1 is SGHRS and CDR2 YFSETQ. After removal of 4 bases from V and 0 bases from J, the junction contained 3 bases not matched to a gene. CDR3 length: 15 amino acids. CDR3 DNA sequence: TGCGCCAGCAGCCCGAGCGGGGGGAGCACAGATACGCAGTATTTT. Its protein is CASSPSGGSTDTQYF.

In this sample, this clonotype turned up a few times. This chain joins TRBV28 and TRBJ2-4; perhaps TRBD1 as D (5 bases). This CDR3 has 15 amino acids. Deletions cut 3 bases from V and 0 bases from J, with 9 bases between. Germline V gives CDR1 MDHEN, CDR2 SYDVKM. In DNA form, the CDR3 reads TGTGCCAGCAGTTTGATTAGGGGAGCCAAAAACATTCAGTACTTC. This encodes CASSLIRGAKNIQYF.

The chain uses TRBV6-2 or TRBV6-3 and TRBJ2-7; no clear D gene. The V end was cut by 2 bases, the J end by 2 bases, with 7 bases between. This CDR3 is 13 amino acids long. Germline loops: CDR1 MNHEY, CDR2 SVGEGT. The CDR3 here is CASSYPRTYEQYF. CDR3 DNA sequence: TGTGCCAGCAGTTACCCGCGGACCTACGAGCAGTACTTC.

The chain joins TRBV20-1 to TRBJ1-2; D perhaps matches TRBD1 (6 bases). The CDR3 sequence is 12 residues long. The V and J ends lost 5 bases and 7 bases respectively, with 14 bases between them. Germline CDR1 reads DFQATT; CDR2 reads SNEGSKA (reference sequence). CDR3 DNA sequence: TGCAGTGCTTCCGGGACATCGGTTGGCTACACCTTC. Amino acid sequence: CSASGTSVGYTF.

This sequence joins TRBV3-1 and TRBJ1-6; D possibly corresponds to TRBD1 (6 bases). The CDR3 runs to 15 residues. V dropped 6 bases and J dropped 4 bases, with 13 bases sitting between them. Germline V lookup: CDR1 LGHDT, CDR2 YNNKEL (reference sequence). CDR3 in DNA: TGTGCCAGCAGTTACAGGGTTGGATATAATTCACCCCTCCACTTT. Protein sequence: CASSYRVGYNSPLHF.

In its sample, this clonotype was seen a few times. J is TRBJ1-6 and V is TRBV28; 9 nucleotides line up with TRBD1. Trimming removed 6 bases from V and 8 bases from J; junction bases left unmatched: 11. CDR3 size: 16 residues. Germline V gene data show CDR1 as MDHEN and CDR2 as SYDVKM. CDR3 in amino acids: CASSTPRTGAHSPLHF. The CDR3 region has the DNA TGTGCCAGCAGCACCCCCCGGACAGGGGCTCATTCACCCCTCCACTTT.

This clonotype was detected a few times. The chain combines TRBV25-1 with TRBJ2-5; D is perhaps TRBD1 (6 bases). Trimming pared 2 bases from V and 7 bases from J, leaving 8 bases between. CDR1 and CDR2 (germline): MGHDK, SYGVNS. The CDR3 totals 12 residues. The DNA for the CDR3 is TGTGCCAGCAGTGAACAGGGGTGGACCCAGTACTTC. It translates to CASSEQGWTQYF.

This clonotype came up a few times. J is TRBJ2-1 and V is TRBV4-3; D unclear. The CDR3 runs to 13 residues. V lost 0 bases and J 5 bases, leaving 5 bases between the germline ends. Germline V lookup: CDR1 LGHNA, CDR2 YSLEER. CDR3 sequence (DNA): TGCGCCAGCAGCCAAGATATCAACAATGAGCAGTTCTTC. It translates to CASSQDINNEQFF.

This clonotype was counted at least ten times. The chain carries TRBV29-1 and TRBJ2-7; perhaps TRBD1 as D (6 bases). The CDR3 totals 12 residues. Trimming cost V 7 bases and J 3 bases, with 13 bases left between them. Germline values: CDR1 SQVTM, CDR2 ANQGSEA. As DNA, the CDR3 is TGCAGCGCCGTGGACAGTCACTACGAGCAGTACTTC. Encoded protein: CSAVDSHYEQYF.

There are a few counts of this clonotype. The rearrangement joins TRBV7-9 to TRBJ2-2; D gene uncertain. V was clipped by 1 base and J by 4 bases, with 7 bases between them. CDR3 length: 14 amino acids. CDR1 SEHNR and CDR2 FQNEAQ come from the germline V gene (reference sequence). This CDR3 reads CASSLGSITGELFF. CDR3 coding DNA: TGTGCCAGCAGCTTAGGGAGCATCACCGGGGAGCTGTTTTTT.

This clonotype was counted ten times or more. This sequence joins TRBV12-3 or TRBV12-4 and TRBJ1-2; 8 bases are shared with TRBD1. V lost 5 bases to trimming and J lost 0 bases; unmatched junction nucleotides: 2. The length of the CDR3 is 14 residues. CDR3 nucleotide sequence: TGTGCCAGCAGTCGGACAGGGACTAACTATGGCTACACCTTC. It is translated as CASSRTGTNYGYTF.

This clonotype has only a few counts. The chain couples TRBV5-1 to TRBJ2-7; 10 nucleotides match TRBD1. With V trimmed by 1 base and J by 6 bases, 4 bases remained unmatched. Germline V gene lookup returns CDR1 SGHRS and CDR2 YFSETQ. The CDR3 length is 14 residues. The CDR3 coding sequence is TGCGCCAGCAGCTTGAGGGACAGGGGATCCGAGCAGTACTTC. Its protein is CASSLRDRGSEQYF. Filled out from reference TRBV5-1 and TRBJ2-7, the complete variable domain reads KAGVTQTPRYLIKTRGQQVTLSCSPISGHRSVSWYQQTPGQGLQFLFEYFSETQRNKGNFPGRFSGRQFSNSRSEMNVSTLELGDSALYLCASSLRDRGSEQYFGPGTRLTVT.

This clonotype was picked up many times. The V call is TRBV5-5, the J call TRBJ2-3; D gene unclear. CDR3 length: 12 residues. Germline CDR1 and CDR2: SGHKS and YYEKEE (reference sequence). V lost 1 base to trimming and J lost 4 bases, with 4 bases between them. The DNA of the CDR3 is TGTGCCAGCAGCTTGCGGTCAGATACGCAGTATTTT. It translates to CASSLRSDTQYF.

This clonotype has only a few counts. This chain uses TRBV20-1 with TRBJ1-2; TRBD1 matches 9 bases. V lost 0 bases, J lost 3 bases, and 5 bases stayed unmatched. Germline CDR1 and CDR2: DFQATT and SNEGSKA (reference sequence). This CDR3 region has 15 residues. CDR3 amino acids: CSARDPGQGHYGYTF. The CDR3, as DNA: TGCAGTGCTAGAGATCCGGGACAGGGACACTATGGCTACACCTTC.

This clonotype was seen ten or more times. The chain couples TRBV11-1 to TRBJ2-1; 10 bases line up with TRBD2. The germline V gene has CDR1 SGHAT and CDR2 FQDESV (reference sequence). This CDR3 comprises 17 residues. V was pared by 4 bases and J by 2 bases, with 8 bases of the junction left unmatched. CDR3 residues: CASSWLAGVGPYNEQFF. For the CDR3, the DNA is TGTGCCAGCAGCTGGCTAGCGGGAGTTGGGCCCTACAATGAGCAGTTCTTC.

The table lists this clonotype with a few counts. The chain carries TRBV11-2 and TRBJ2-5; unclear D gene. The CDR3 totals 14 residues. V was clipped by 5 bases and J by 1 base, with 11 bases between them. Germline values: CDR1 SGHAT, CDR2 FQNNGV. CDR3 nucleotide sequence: TGTGCCAGCAGCCCTGCCGGGCTCCAAGAGACCCAGTACTTC. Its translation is CASSPAGLQETQYF.

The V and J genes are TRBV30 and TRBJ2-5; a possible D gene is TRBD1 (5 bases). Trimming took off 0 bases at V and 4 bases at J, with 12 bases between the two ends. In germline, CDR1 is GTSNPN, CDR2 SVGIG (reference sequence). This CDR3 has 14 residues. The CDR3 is CAWSVGVRVETQYF. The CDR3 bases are TGTGCCTGGAGTGTAGGAGTCAGGGTAGAGACCCAGTACTTC.

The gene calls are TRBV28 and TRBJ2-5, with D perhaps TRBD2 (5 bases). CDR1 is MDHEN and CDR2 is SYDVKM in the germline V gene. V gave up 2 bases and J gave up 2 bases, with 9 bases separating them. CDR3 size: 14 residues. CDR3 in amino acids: CASSLLDSQETQYF. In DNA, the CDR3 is TGTGCCAGCAGTTTACTGGACTCACAAGAGACCCAGTACTTC.

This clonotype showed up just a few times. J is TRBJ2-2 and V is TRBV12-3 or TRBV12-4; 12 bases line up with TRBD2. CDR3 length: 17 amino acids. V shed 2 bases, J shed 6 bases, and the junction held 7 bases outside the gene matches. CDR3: CASSLSLTSGSSGELFF. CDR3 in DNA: TGTGCCAGCAGTTTATCATTGACTAGCGGGAGCTCCGGGGAGCTGTTTTTT.

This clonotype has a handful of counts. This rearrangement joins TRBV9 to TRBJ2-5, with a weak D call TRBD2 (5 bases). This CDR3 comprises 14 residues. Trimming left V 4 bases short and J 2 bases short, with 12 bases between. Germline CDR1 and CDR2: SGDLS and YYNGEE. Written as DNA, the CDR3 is TGTGCCAGCAGCCTTGGCACTAGACAAGAGACCCAGTACTTC. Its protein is CASSLGTRQETQYF.

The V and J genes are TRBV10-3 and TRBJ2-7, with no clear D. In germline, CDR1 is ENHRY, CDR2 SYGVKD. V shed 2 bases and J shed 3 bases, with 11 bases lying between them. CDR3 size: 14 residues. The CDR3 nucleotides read TGTGCCATCAGTGAGCTTGACGTAAACTACGAGCAGTACTTC. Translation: CAISELDVNYEQYF.

The CDR3 region has the DNA TGTGCCAGCACAGTTCGGGCTAGCGTTTTTGGAGAGACCCAGTACTTC. This codes for CASTVRASVFGETQYF. The chain couples TRBV2 to TRBJ2-5, with D maybe TRBD2 (6 bases). CDR3 length: 16 amino acids. Germline CDR1 reads SNHLY; CDR2 reads FYNNEI. V dropped 7 bases and J dropped 4 bases, with 22 bases sitting between them. Looking up the rest from reference TRBV2 and TRBJ2-5 gives the full variable domain: EPEVTQTPSHQVTQMGQEVILRCVPISNHLYFYWYRQILGQKVEFLVSFYNNEISEKSEIFDDQFSVERPDGSNFTLKIRSTKLEDSAMYFCASTVRASVFGETQYFGPGTRLLVL.

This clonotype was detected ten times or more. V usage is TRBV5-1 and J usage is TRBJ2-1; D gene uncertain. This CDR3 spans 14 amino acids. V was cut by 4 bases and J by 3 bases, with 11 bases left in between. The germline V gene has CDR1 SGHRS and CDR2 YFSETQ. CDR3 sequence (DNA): TGCGCCAGCAGCCGTGATGACATCTACAATGAGCAGTTCTTC. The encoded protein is CASSRDDIYNEQFF.

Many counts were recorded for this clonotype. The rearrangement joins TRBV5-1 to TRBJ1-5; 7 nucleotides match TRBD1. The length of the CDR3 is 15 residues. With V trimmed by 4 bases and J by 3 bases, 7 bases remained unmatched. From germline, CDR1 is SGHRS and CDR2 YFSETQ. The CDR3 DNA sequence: TGCGCCAGCAGCATTACCGGGACAGTCAATCAGCCCCAGCATTTT. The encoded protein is CASSITGTVNQPQHF.

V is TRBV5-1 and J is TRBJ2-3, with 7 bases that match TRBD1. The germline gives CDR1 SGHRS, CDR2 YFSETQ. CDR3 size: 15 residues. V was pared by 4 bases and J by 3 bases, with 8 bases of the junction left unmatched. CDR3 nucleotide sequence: TGCGCCAGCAGCCCCCAGGGGGACCGTACAGATACGCAGTATTTT. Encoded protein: CASSPQGDRTDTQYF.